Described below is a single T cell receptor (beta chain) sequence and its context. These data come from a study of shared clonotypes between healthy human individuals. Study as a whole: The people who gave samples were a couple of women and a few men aged 18 to 49.

Germline assignment: CDR1 LGHNA and CDR2 YNFKEQ. The CDR3 sequence is 13 residues long. The germline V and J ends were trimmed by 4 bases and 1 base, with 7 bases remaining between them. The repertoire was sequenced with immunoSEQ multiplex PCR; TCRdb's copy has only in-frame clones and lacks some. The table includes 2 million to 3 million clones, approximately 93% detected once. This sequence originates from a man younger than 35 in good health. Some clones in this sample may be carry-over from other donors' samples. The genes are TRBV4-2 and TRBJ2-5; D may be TRBD2 (6 bases). Sample: naive CD4+ T cells from PBMCs. Subset specified: CD45RA+ positively selected. The CDR3 DNA reads TGTGCCAGCAGCCCGGAGGGCCAAGAGACCCAGTACTTC. This gives the protein CASSPEGQETQYF.